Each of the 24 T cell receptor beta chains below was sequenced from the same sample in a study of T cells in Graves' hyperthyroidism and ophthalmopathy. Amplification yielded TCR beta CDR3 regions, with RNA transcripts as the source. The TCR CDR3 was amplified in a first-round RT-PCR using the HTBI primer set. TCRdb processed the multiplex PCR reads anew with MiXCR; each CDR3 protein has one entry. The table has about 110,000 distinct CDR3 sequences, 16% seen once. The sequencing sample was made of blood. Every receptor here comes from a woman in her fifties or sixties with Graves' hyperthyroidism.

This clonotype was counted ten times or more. The CDR3 DNA sequence: TGTGCCAGCTCGCCAGGCCTGAACACTGAAGCTTTCTTT. This translates into CASSPGLNTEAFF. J is TRBJ1-1 and V is TRBV18; no reliable D call. Germline CDR1 is KGHSH and CDR2 is LQKENI. This CDR3 contains 13 residues. V lost 6 bases and J 0 bases, leaving 8 bases between the germline ends.

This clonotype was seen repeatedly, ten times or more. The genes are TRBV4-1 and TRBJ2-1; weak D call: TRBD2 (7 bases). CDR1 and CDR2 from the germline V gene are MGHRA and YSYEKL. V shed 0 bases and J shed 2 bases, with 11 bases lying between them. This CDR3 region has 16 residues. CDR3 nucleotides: TGCGCCAGCAGCCAAGATTGGGGGGGCACCTACAATGAGCAGTTCTTC. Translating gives CASSQDWGGTYNEQFF.

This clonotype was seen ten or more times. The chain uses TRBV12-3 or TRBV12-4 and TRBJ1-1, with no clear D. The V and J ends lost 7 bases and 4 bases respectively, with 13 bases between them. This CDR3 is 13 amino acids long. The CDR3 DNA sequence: TGTGCCAGCACGATAGACGGGTCCACTGAAGCTTTCTTT. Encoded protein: CASTIDGSTEAFF.

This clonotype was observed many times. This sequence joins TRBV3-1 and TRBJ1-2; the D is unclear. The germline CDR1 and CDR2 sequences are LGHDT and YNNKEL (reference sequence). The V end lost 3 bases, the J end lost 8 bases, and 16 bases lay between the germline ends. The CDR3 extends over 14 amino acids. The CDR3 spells CASSHGETPRGYTF. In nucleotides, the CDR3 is TGTGCCAGCAGCCATGGGGAGACCCCCAGGGGCTACACCTTC.

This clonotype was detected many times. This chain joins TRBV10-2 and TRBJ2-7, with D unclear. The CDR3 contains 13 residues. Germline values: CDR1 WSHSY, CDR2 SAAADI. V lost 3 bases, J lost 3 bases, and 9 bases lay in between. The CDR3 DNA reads TGCGCCAGCAGTGATGGCACCTTCTACGAGCAGTACGTC. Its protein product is CASSDGTFYEQYV.

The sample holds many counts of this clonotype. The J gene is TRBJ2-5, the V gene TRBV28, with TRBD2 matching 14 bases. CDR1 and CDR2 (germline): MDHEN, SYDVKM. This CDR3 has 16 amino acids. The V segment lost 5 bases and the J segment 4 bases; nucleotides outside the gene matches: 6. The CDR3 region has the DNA TGTGCCAGCAGTCCGCCGGGACTAGCGGGAGCAGAGACCCAGTACTTC. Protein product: CASSPPGLAGAETQYF.

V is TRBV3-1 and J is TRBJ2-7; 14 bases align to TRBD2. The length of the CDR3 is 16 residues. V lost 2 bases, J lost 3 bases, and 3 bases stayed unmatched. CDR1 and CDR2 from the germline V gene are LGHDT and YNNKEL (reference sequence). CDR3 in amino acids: CASSQIGTSGSYEQYF. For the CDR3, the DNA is TGTGCCAGCAGCCAAATCGGGACTAGCGGGAGCTACGAGCAGTACTTC.

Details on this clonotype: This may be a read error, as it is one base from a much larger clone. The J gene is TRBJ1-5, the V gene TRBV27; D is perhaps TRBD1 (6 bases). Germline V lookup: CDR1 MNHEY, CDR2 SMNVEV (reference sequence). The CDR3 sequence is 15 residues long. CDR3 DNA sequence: TGTGCCAGCAGTTCACAGGGATTAGGCAATCAGCCCCGGCATTTT. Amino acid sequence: CASSSQGLGNQPRHF.

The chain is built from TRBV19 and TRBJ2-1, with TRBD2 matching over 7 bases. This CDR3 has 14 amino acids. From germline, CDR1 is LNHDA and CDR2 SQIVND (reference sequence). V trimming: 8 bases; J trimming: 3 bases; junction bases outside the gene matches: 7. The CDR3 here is CASSRGSVYNEQFF. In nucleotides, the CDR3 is TGTGCCAGTTCTCGCGGGAGCGTCTACAATGAGCAGTTCTTC.

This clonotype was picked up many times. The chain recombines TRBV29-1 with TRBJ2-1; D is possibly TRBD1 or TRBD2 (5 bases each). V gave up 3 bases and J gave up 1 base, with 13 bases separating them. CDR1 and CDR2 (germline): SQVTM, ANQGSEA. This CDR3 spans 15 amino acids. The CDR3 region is CSVDRLGESYNEQFF. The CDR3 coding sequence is TGCAGCGTTGATCGTTTGGGGGAATCCTACAATGAGCAGTTCTTC.

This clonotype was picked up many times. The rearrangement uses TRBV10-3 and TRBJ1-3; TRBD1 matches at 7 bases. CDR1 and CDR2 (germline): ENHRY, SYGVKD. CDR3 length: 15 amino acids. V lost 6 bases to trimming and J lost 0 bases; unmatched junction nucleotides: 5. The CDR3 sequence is CAIRDRALSGNTIYF. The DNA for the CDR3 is TGTGCCATCAGAGACAGGGCCCTCTCTGGAAACACCATATATTTT.

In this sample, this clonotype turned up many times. CDR3 sequence: CAYGTGTSNSPLHF. The CDR3 nucleotides are TGTGCCTACGGGACAGGGACATCTAATTCACCCCTCCACTTT. J is TRBJ1-6 and V is TRBV30; 9 nucleotides align to TRBD1. CDR1 is GTSNPN, CDR2 SVGIG, per germline (reference sequence). V gave up 7 bases and J gave up 6 bases; unmatched junction bases: 7. The CDR3 is 14 residues long.

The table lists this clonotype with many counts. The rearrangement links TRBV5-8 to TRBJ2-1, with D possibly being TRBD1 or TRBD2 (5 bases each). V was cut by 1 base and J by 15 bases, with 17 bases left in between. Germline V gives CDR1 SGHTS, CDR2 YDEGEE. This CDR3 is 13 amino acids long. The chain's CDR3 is CASSLLGELYPFF. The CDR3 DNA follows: TGTGCCAGCAGCTTGTTGGGGGAGCTCTATCCGTTCTTC.

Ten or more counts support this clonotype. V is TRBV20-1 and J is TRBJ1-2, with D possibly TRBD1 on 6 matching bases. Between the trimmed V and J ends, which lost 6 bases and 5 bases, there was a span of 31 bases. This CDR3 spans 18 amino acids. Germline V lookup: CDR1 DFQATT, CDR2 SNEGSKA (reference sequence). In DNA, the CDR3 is TGCAGTGCCCCGGATTACGGGGACATCGCAACGGGGACATATGGCTACACCTTC. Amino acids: CSAPDYGDIATGTYGYTF.

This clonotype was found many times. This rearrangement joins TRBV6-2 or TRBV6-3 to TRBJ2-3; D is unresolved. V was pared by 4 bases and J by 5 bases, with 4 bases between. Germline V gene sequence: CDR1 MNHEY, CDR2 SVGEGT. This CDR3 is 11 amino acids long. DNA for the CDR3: TGTGCCAGCAGTTCGAAAGATACGCAGTATTTT. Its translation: CASSSKDTQYF.

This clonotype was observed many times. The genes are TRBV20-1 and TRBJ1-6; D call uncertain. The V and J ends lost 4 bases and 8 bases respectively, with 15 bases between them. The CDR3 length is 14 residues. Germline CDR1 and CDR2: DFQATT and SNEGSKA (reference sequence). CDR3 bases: TGCAGTGCTATCCCCGGGTCCCGCGATTCACCCCTCCACTTT. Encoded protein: CSAIPGSRDSPLHF.

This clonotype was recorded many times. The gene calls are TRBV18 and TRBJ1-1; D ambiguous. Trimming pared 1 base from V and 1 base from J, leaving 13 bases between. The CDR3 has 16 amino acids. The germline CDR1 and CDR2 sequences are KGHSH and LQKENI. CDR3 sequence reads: CASSPLTADTNTEAFF. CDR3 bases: TGTGCCAGCTCACCACTTACGGCAGATACGAACACTGAAGCTTTCTTT.

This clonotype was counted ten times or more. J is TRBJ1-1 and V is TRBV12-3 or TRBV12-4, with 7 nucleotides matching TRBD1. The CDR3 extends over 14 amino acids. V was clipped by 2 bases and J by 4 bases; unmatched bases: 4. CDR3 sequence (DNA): TGTGCCAGCAGTTTAACCCGGACAGGCACTGAAGCTTTCTTT. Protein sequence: CASSLTRTGTEAFF.

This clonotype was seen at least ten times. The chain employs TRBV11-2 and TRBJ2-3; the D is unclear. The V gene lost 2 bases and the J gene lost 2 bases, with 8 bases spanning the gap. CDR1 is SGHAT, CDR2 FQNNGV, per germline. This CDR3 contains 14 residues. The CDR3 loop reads CASSLRANTDTQYF. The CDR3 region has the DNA TGTGCCAGCAGCTTACGGGCCAACACAGATACGCAGTATTTT.

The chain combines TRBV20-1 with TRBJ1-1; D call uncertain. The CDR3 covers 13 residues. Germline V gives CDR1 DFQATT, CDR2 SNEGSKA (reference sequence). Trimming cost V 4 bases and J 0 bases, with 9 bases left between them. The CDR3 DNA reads TGCAGTGCTACCCCGGATTTGAACACTGAAGCTTTCTTT. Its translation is CSATPDLNTEAFF.

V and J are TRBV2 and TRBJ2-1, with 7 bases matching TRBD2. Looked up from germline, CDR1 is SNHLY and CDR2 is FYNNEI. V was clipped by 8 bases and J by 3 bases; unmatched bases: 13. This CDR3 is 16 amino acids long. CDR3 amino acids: CASSAQASGFYNEQFF. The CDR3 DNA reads TGTGCCAGCTCTGCCCAGGCTAGCGGCTTCTACAATGAGCAGTTCTTC.

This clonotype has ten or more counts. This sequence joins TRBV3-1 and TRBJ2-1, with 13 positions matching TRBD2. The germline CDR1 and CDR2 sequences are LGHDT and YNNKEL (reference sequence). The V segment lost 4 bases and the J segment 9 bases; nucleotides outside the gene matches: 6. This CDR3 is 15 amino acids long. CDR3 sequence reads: CASSPTGLAGVEQFF. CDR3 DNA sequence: TGTGCCAGCAGCCCTACCGGACTAGCGGGAGTTGAGCAGTTCTTC.

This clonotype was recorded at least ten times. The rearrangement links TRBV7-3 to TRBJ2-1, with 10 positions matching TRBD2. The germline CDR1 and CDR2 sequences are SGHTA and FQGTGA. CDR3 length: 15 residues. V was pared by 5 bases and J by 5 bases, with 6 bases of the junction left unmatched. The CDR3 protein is CASSHGLADHNEQFF. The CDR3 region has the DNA TGTGCCAGCAGCCACGGACTAGCGGACCACAATGAGCAGTTCTTC. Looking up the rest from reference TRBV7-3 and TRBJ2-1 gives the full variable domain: GAGVSQTPSNKVTEKGKYVELRCDPISGHTALYWYRQSLGQGPEFLIYFQGTGAADDSGLPNDRFFAVRPEGSVSTLKIQRTERGDSAVYLCASSHGLADHNEQFFGPGTRLTVL.

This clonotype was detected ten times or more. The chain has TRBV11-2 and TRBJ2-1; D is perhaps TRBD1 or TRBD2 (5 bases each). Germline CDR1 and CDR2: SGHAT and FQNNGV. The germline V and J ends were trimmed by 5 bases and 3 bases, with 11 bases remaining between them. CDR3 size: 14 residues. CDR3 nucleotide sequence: TGTGCCAGCAGCCGCAGAGGGGTCTACAATGAGCAGTTCTTC. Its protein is CASSRRGVYNEQFF.